The 9 T cell receptor beta chains listed next were all sequenced from one sample in a study of early T cells in non-severe SARS-CoV-2 infection. TCRdb called the 5' RACE reads again in MiXCR, with one record for every CDR3 protein. The table shows around 62,000 distinct CDR3 sequences, with just under 5% occurring only once. Sequencing used whole blood. Receptors were obtained from an adult who was a healthcare worker with PCR-confirmed SARS-CoV-2 infection or an uninfected control (not recorded which).

The chain uses TRBV6-1 and TRBJ1-6; D gene ambiguous. Germline loops: CDR1 MNHNS, CDR2 SASEGT. This CDR3 is 15 amino acids long. V shed 2 bases and J shed 4 bases, with 9 bases lying between them. CDR3 amino acids: CASSEYSTYNSPLHF. CDR3 bases: TGTGCCAGCAGTGAATATTCCACTTATAATTCACCCCTCCACTTT.

The chain couples TRBV6-1 to TRBJ2-1, with D possibly TRBD1 on 5 matching bases. The germline V gene has CDR1 MNHNS and CDR2 SASEGT. The CDR3 has 12 amino acids. Trimming cost V 7 bases and J 7 bases, with 11 bases left between them. The CDR3 nucleotides read TGTGCCAGCACTAGACAGAGAAATGAGCAGTTCTTC. This translates into CASTRQRNEQFF.

This clonotype has at least ten counts. The chain couples TRBV18 to TRBJ1-1, with no clear D. The CDR3 loop spans 14 amino acids. The V end was cut by 4 bases, the J end by 1 base, with 10 bases between. Germline lookup yields CDR1 KGHSH and CDR2 LQKENI. The CDR3 DNA is TGTGCCAGCTCACAAGACATCAGGAACACTGAAGCTTTCTTT. It translates to CASSQDIRNTEAFF.

This clonotype was seen many times. CDR3 sequence (DNA): TGTGCCATCAGTGAGTCGGGGTTCGGCAACTACGAGCAGTACTTC. It translates to CAISESGFGNYEQYF. V is TRBV10-3 and J is TRBJ2-7, with D uncertain. This CDR3 region has 15 residues. The V and J ends lost 0 bases and 3 bases respectively, with 12 bases between them. Germline values: CDR1 ENHRY, CDR2 SYGVKD.

The CDR3 spells CSAGGKGNQPQHF. The CDR3 DNA follows: TGCAGTGCTGGTGGAAAGGGGAATCAGCCCCAGCATTTT. The genes are TRBV20-1 and TRBJ1-5, with TRBD1 as a possible D gene (5 bases). The V and J ends lost 5 bases and 4 bases respectively, with 12 bases between them. There are 13 residues in the CDR3. Germline V gene lookup returns CDR1 DFQATT and CDR2 SNEGSKA (reference sequence).

This clonotype has a count of ten or more. The chain links TRBV29-1 to TRBJ1-3, with a possible D match to TRBD1 (6 bases). V was cut by 6 bases and J by 3 bases, with 15 bases left in between. Germline lookup yields CDR1 SQVTM and CDR2 ANQGSEA. CDR3 length: 14 residues. CDR3 in amino acids: CSVVTTGIGNTIYF. The CDR3, as DNA: TGCAGCGTCGTTACTACAGGGATTGGAAACACCATATATTTT.

The genes are TRBV7-8 and TRBJ2-1, with D uncertain. The V end lost 0 bases, the J end lost 5 bases, and 5 bases lay between the germline ends. The CDR3 has 13 residues. Germline lookup yields CDR1 SGHVS and CDR2 FQNEAQ. The DNA of the CDR3 is TGTGCCAGCAGCTTAGCAGGGCACAATGAGCAGTTCTTC. It encodes CASSLAGHNEQFF.

This clonotype was detected many times. The chain recombines TRBV20-1 with TRBJ2-7, with D perhaps TRBD2 (5 bases). Deletions cut 1 base from V and 5 bases from J, with 15 bases between. From germline, CDR1 is DFQATT and CDR2 SNEGSKA (reference sequence). CDR3 length equals 14 residues. CDR3 sequence (DNA): TGCAGTGCTAGAGTGGCTAGCAGCCTTGACGAGCAGTACTTC. This sequence encodes CSARVASSLDEQYF.

CDR3 in amino acids: CASSLDGNYEQYF. The CDR3 DNA follows: TGTGCCAGCAGCTTAGATGGTAACTACGAGCAGTACTTC. V is TRBV7-6 and J is TRBJ2-7; D gene unclear. Trimming shortened V by 1 base and J by 3 bases, and 7 bases separated the two germline ends. From germline, CDR1 is SGHVS and CDR2 FNYEAQ. CDR3 length: 13 amino acids. The entire variable domain, with the rest obtained from reference TRBV7-6 and TRBJ2-7, is as follows: GAGVSQSPRYKVTKRGQDVALRCDPISGHVSLYWYRQALGQGPEFLTYFNYEAQQDKSGLPNDRFSAERPEGSISTLTIQRTEQRDSAMYRCASSLDGNYEQYFGPGTRLTVT.